Following are 3 T cell receptor beta chains from one sample sequenced in a study of regulatory T cells in long-lasting Graves disease. Documented time point: persistent/refractory GD, antithyroid drugs over 5 years with positive TRAb. Following extraction of RNA from PBMCs, that RNA was used to make the TCR library. Both iRepertoire HTBI primers and Arm-PCR of CDR3 regions were used to build the TCR beta libraries. TCRdb processed the multiplex PCR reads anew with MiXCR; each CDR3 protein has one entry. The sample yields roughly 400,000 distinct CDR3 sequences, roughly 23% seen once. This specimen consisted of peripheral blood mononuclear cells (PBMCs), obtained when the disease was refractory, from a patient treated with antithyroid drugs. The receptors originated from a female donor with Graves disease.

This clonotype has ten or more counts. The rearrangement uses TRBV5-1 and TRBJ2-7; 7 bases agree with TRBD2. The CDR3 covers 13 residues. Unmatched junction bases numbered 6, after V lost 4 bases and J lost 5 bases. Germline loops: CDR1 SGHRS, CDR2 YFSETQ. CDR3 bases: TGCGCCAGCAGCCCAACTAGCGTCGACGAGCAGTACTTC. Its protein is CASSPTSVDEQYF.

Notes on this clonotype: This may stem from a read error, because a much larger clone lies one nucleotide away. The chain joins TRBV28 to TRBJ1-1; D unclear. The CDR3 is made up of 14 amino acids. CDR1 is MDHEN, CDR2 SYDVKM, per germline. The V end lost 2 bases, the J end lost 4 bases, and 11 bases lay between the germline ends. The chain's CDR3 is CASSLPGWGTEAFF. CDR3 DNA: TGTGCCAGCAGTTTACCGGGCTGGGGCACTGAAGCTTTCTTT.

This chain joins TRBV7-2 and TRBJ2-5; 8 bases align to TRBD2. Losses at the gene ends were 0 bases for V and 5 bases for J; bases not matched to a gene: 17. Germline V gives CDR1 SGHTA, CDR2 FQGNSA. The CDR3 runs 19 residues. CDR3 protein: CASSLAFKLAATKGETQYF. The CDR3 region has the DNA TGTGCCAGCAGCTTAGCGTTCAAACTAGCGGCAACCAAGGGTGAGACCCAGTACTTC.